A single sample is the source of the 27 T cell receptor beta chains below, sequenced in a study of blood T cell repertoires in COVID-19. Here immunoSEQ multiplex PCR was the method, and the copy in TCRdb shows in-frame clones only, minus some. This table holds about 110,000 clones, around 78% found once. Sequencing input: peripheral blood. Every receptor here comes from a woman between 55 and 75 years old with acute or convalescent COVID-19.

This rearrangement joins TRBV5-1 to TRBJ1-2, with 7 bases that match TRBD1. This CDR3 region has 11 residues. CDR1 and CDR2 (germline): SGHRS, YFSETQ. Losses at the gene ends were 4 bases for V and 9 bases for J; bases not matched to a gene: 3. The CDR3 protein is CASSGDSRYTF. In DNA form, the CDR3 reads TGCGCCAGCAGCGGGGACAGCCGCTACACCTTC.

This chain links TRBV5-5 with TRBJ1-3; TRBD1 might be the D (6 bases). In germline, CDR1 is SGHKS, CDR2 YYEKEE (reference sequence). Trimming removed 5 bases at V and 4 bases at J, with 31 bases between. This CDR3 contains 20 residues. CDR3 in DNA: TGTGCCAGCAGTTGGATTCATGCGGGGGGCGACAGTCCCTCAGGAAACACCATATATTTT. Amino acid sequence: CASSWIHAGGDSPSGNTIYF.

J is TRBJ1-2 and V is TRBV24-1, with D possibly being TRBD1 (5 bases). CDR3 length equals 13 residues. Germline loops: CDR1 KGHDR, CDR2 SFDVKD. The V and J ends lost 0 bases and 8 bases respectively, with 9 bases between them. CDR3 residues: CATSDLKGRGYTF. For the CDR3, the DNA is TGTGCCACCAGTGATTTGAAGGGGCGAGGCTACACCTTC.

This clone was seen more than once but under ten times. The rearrangement joins TRBV7-2 to TRBJ2-1, with D possibly matching TRBD2 (6 bases). Germline loops: CDR1 SGHTA, CDR2 FQGNSA. Trimming removed 1 base at V and 9 bases at J, with 10 bases between. CDR3 length: 13 residues. CDR3 amino acids: CASSLGGVSEQFF. As DNA, the CDR3 is TGTGCCAGCAGCTTAGGGGGGGTGTCTGAGCAGTTCTTC.

This rearrangement joins TRBV30 to TRBJ2-1; 7 nucleotides match TRBD1. This CDR3 is built from 16 residues. V lost 0 bases to trimming and J lost 0 bases; unmatched junction nucleotides: 5. Germline assignment: CDR1 GTSNPN and CDR2 SVGIG (reference sequence). CDR3 loop: CAWSVGGQNSYNEQFF. The DNA of the CDR3 is TGTGCCTGGAGTGTAGGGGGACAGAACTCCTACAATGAGCAGTTCTTC.

The gene calls are TRBV3-1 (or the pseudogene TRBV3-2) and TRBJ2-3; weak D call: TRBD2 (5 bases). CDR1 is LGHDT and CDR2 is YNNKEL in the germline V gene (reference sequence). Trimming removed 5 bases at V and 3 bases at J, with 15 bases between. This CDR3 has 15 residues. The CDR3 is CASSYYLAETDTQYF. Here the CDR3 DNA reads TGTGCCAGCAGCTACTATCTAGCAGAGACAGATACGCAGTATTTT.

V is TRBV9 and J is TRBJ1-1, with 9 bases lining up with TRBD1. Germline lookup yields CDR1 SGDLS and CDR2 YYNGEE. This CDR3 is 16 amino acids long. After removal of 3 bases from V and 5 bases from J, the junction contained 11 bases not matched to a gene. This chain's CDR3 is CASSGSPGTGRTEAFF. CDR3 in DNA: TGTGCCAGCAGCGGATCCCCCGGGACAGGGAGGACTGAAGCTTTCTTT. The whole variable domain, filled in from reference TRBV9 and TRBJ1-1, reads DSGVTQTPKHLITATGQRVTLRCSPRSGDLSVYWYQQSLDQGLQFLIQYYNGEERAKGNILERFSAQQFPDLHSELNLSSLELGDSALYFCASSGSPGTGRTEAFFGQGTRLTVV.

The chain recombines TRBV6-5 with TRBJ1-5; D not certain. Trimming removed 8 bases from V and 7 bases from J, with 9 bases in between. The length of the CDR3 is 11 residues. Germline V gives CDR1 MNHEY, CDR2 SVGAGI. The CDR3 DNA sequence: TGTGCCAGCTCAGAGGAGCAGCCCCAGCATTTT. Translating it yields CASSEEQPQHF.

The chain has TRBV5-4 and TRBJ1-1; D uncertain. CDR1 is SGHNT, CDR2 YYREEE, per germline (reference sequence). Trimming took off 2 bases at V and 2 bases at J, with 7 bases between the two ends. The CDR3 spans 13 residues. The CDR3, as DNA: TGTGCCAGCAGCTTTGGCAGAAACACTGAAGCTTTCTTT. Translating it yields CASSFGRNTEAFF.

The V call is TRBV3-1 (or the pseudogene TRBV3-2), the J call TRBJ2-5; D is ambiguous. The CDR3 consists of 14 residues. CDR1 is LGHDT, CDR2 YNNKEL, per germline (reference sequence). V lost 2 bases and J 2 bases, leaving 9 bases between the germline ends. This CDR3 is CASSQLWQQETQYF. The CDR3 DNA reads TGTGCCAGCAGCCAACTTTGGCAGCAAGAGACCCAGTACTTC.

The chain uses TRBV5-1 and TRBJ1-1; TRBD1 aligns across 8 bases. Looked up from germline, CDR1 is SGHRS and CDR2 is YFSETQ. Trimming cost V 5 bases and J 10 bases; bases outside gene matches: 4. This CDR3 spans 11 amino acids. CDR3 coding DNA: TGCGCCAGCAGGGACAGGGCGACAGCTTTCTTT. The encoded protein is CASRDRATAFF.

The chain is built from TRBV4-1 and TRBJ2-1, with 10 bases aligning to TRBD2. Germline V CDR1 and CDR2: MGHRA, YSYEKL. The V segment lost 1 base and the J segment 12 bases; nucleotides outside the gene matches: 3. The CDR3 is made up of 13 amino acids. The CDR3 protein is CASSQVIAGGQFF. The CDR3 DNA reads as TGCGCCAGCAGCCAAGTCATAGCGGGGGGGCAGTTCTTC.

This clone came up a few times. This chain links TRBV7-3 with TRBJ2-5, with D possibly matching TRBD2 (6 bases). Germline V gene data show CDR1 as SGHTA and CDR2 as FQGTGA. Trimming stripped 5 bases from V and 5 bases from J, with 12 bases between. There are 13 residues in the CDR3. The CDR3 region has the DNA TGTGCCAGCAGCGGGGGGACGTCCGAGACCCAGTACTTC. It is translated as CASSGGTSETQYF.

The chain links TRBV14 to TRBJ2-3; D unclear. This CDR3 spans 12 amino acids. Trimming pared 3 bases from V and 7 bases from J, leaving 8 bases between. Germline V gives CDR1 SGHDN, CDR2 FVKESK. CDR3 protein: CASSQSGYTQYF. In DNA, the CDR3 is TGTGCCAGCAGCCAGTCCGGGTATACGCAGTATTTT.

The chain recombines TRBV4-1 with TRBJ2-1; 7 positions agree with TRBD2. V trimming: 1 base; J trimming: 2 bases; junction bases outside the gene matches: 5. Per the germline V gene, CDR1 is MGHRA and CDR2 is YSYEKL. The CDR3 runs to 16 residues. CDR3 sequence: CASSQVGGIPYNEQFF. CDR3 in DNA: TGCGCCAGCAGCCAAGTCGGGGGGATCCCCTACAATGAGCAGTTCTTC.

The V gene is TRBV3-1 (or the pseudogene TRBV3-2), the J gene TRBJ1-1; 8 nucleotides agree with TRBD1. This CDR3 is 14 amino acids long. The junction had 6 bases not matched to a gene; V was cut back by 5 bases and J by 4 bases. In germline, CDR1 is LGHDT, CDR2 YNNKEL (reference sequence). The CDR3 nucleotides read TGTGCCAGCAGCTCGACGCAGGGGGCCACTGAAGCTTTCTTT. It is translated as CASSSTQGATEAFF.

This sequence joins TRBV5-6 and TRBJ1-3, with D unclear. V was clipped by 1 base and J by 4 bases, with 15 bases between them. Germline CDR1 reads SGHDT; CDR2 reads YYEEEE. This CDR3 contains 16 residues. In nucleotides, the CDR3 is TGTGCCAGCAGCTTGAGTCCCCGCGTCGGGGGAAACACCATATATTTT. It specifies CASSLSPRVGGNTIYF.

CDR3 region: CASRAFNEQFF. CDR3 coding DNA: TGTGCCAGCAGAGCGTTCAATGAGCAGTTCTTC. This chain connects TRBV6-5 to TRBJ2-1, with D unresolved. Germline assignment: CDR1 MNHEY and CDR2 SVGAGI. Trimming took 6 bases from V and 6 from J, leaving 6 bases between them. The CDR3 has 11 amino acids.

This clone has a single count. This chain uses TRBV5-1 with TRBJ1-1; D ambiguous. Germline V gives CDR1 SGHRS, CDR2 YFSETQ. V lost 1 base to trimming and J lost 0 bases, with 4 bases between them. CDR3 length: 13 amino acids. The CDR3 coding sequence is TGCGCCAGCAGCTTGTATCTGAACACTGAAGCTTTCTTT. This gives the protein CASSLYLNTEAFF.

The DNA of the CDR3 is TGTGCCAGCAGTGAAATCGCCACAGTTAACACCGGGGAGCTGTTTTTT. It is translated as CASSEIATVNTGELFF. V gene TRBV2 combines with J gene TRBJ2-2; D not resolved. The V gene's germline CDR1 is SNHLY and CDR2 FYNNEI. There are 16 residues in the CDR3. V gave up 2 bases and J gave up 2 bases, with 12 bases separating them.

The chain couples TRBV19 to TRBJ1-5, with no clear D. Per germline, CDR1 LNHDA and CDR2 SQIVND (reference sequence). Trimming stripped 0 bases from V and 5 bases from J, with 14 bases between. The CDR3 consists of 16 residues. The CDR3 is CASSIDGRGGYQPQHF. CDR3 in DNA: TGTGCCAGTAGTATAGATGGTCGGGGTGGGTATCAGCCCCAGCATTTT.

The chain has TRBV6-2 or TRBV6-3 and TRBJ2-3, with 8 bases fitting TRBD2. Germline-derived CDR1 and CDR2 are MNHEY and SVGEGT. The V gene end was trimmed by 6 bases and the J gene end by 4 bases; junction bases not matched to a gene: 6. This CDR3 has 14 amino acids. The CDR3, as DNA: TGTGCCAGCAGCCCAGGACTAGCTCCAGATACGCAGTATTTT. Encoded protein: CASSPGLAPDTQYF.

This clone was counted only a few times. The rearrangement joins TRBV2 to TRBJ1-5; D is possibly TRBD1 (5 bases). The CDR3 runs 12 residues. V shed 8 bases and J shed 7 bases, with 12 bases lying between them. Germline CDR1 SNHLY, CDR2 FYNNEI. This chain's CDR3 is CASHFSGQPQHF. In DNA, the CDR3 is TGTGCCAGCCACTTCTCAGGGCAGCCCCAGCATTTT.

The gene calls are TRBV4-2 and TRBJ1-5; the match to TRBD1 covers 8 bases. V lost 0 bases and J lost 6; bases outside the gene matches: 13. The length of the CDR3 is 18 residues. The germline V gene encodes CDR1 LGHNA and CDR2 YNFKEQ. CDR3 sequence: CASSQDMGSRGLIQPQHF. The DNA of the CDR3 is TGTGCCAGCAGCCAAGATATGGGTAGCAGGGGGCTGATTCAGCCCCAGCATTTT.

The V and J genes are TRBV5-1 and TRBJ1-1, with unresolved D. The V gene's germline CDR1 is SGHRS and CDR2 YFSETQ. The length of the CDR3 is 13 residues. The V and J ends lost 4 bases and 1 base respectively, with 8 bases between them. This CDR3 is CASSVDGNTEAFF. The CDR3 bases are TGCGCCAGCAGCGTGGACGGGAACACTGAAGCTTTCTTT.

V gene TRBV27 combines with J gene TRBJ2-6, with no clear D. Trimming took 8 bases from V and 4 from J, leaving 6 bases between them. CDR1 is MNHEY and CDR2 is SMNVEV in the germline V gene (reference sequence). This CDR3 contains 12 residues. The DNA of the CDR3 is TGTGCCAGCCGGGTCGGGGCCAACGTCCTGACTTTC. This encodes CASRVGANVLTF.

The rearrangement links TRBV19 to TRBJ1-2; D uncertain. Germline V lookup: CDR1 LNHDA, CDR2 SQIVND (reference sequence). The CDR3 runs to 13 residues. V lost 5 bases, J lost 7 bases, and 14 bases lay in between. The CDR3 DNA follows: TGTGCCAGTAGTCCGAACGGTCCCTCTGGCTACACCTTC. Translating gives CASSPNGPSGYTF.